These T cell receptor beta chains were read from a single sample in a study of long-term antiretroviral therapy in people with HIV. The table came from immunoSEQ multiplex PCR; TCRdb's copy has only in-frame clones and leaves some out. The sample holds 30,000 to 35,000 clones; about 70% are singletons and the top ten take under 4%. Sequenced material: unsorted PBMCs, taken 3 years after starting antiretroviral therapy. The receptors were gathered from a man aged 50 to 59 with HIV. Both conserved end residues are trimmed from each CDR3.

V	J	CDR3
TRBV5-1	TRBJ2-7	ASSIGPWGGEQY
TRBV28	TRBJ2-5	ASSLKLPRTQY
TRBV30	TRBJ2-1	AWSGLGGRNEQF
TRBV7-2	TRBJ2-1	ASSLRQGAVAVMF
TRBV7-6	TRBJ2-5	ASSSLVETQY
TRBV7-2	TRBJ2-3	ASSFVPGDTQY
TRBV6-5	TRBJ2-1	ASSWKNRGLDNEQF
TRBV6-6	TRBJ2-7	ASSSDRHPPYEQY
TRBV9	TRBJ2-1	ASSAGTGSYNEQF
TRBV4-2	TRBJ1-2	ASSQDTGGGYT
TRBV27	TRBJ1-1	ASTPTTPNTEAF
TRBV7-2	TRBJ2-5	ASSFVRETQY
TRBV20-1	TRBJ2-1	SASPVSEQF
TRBV10-3	TRBJ1-5	AISESGGRNQPQH
TRBV19	TRBJ1-1	ASSIATHTEAF
TRBV5-6	TRBJ2-3	ASSLDRRDRGAGADTQY
TRBV7-9	TRBJ2-1	ASSSLGLAASSYNEQF
TRBV29-1	TRBJ2-3	SVEGGRGADTQY
TRBV7-9	TRBJ1-1	ASSLPDRGREK
TRBV13	TRBJ2-5	ASSFGRQETQY